These 2 T cell receptor beta chains share one sample of origin, sequenced in a study of T cell repertoires in cytomegalovirus infection. These receptors' targets are unknown. A single record per CDR3 protein comes from TCRdb applying MiXCR to the reads. The sample lists about 770,000 distinct CDR3 sequences; about 29% were seen once. This sample comprised cultured CD8+ T cells from PBMCs, obtained from culture after CMV antigen stimulation. These receptors all come from a human donor in good health (CMV status not recorded). Some clones in this sample may be carry-over from other donors' samples.

This clonotype showed up just a few times. This rearrangement joins TRBV6-6 to TRBJ1-5; D perhaps matches TRBD1 (5 bases). Trimming removed 0 bases at V and 6 bases at J, with 18 bases between. Germline CDR1 is MNHNY and CDR2 is SVGAGI (reference sequence). The CDR3 is made up of 17 amino acids. CDR3 amino acids: CASSYSTGPRRGQPQHF. CDR3 in DNA: TGTGCCAGCAGTTACTCGACGGGGCCAAGGCGAGGTCAGCCCCAGCATTTT.

This clonotype has only a few counts. This sequence joins TRBV7-6 and TRBJ2-1; perhaps D is TRBD1 or TRBD2 (5 bases each). The V gene's germline CDR1 is SGHVS and CDR2 FNYEAQ. Trimming removed 1 base from V and 6 bases from J, with 10 bases in between. The CDR3 loop spans 14 amino acids. This CDR3 is CASSLGSGGNEQFF. The CDR3 DNA follows: TGTGCCAGCAGCTTAGGTAGTGGGGGCAATGAGCAGTTCTTC.